Listed here is a single T cell receptor beta chain. Its antigen is unidentified. This sample was taken from a study of cytomegalovirus exposure and HLA in healthy donors. Findings and caveats of the study: Association of a missense DCLRE1C variant with TCR beta V- and J-gene trimming was reported in a later analysis. Most TCR beta V segments were productive about 87% or about 30% of the time in an earlier analysis.

PCR involved 60 Vbeta and 13 Jbeta primers. As handled by the study authors: Among the unique TCR beta chains that a later analysis counted, about 81 million in all, about 12 million were shared. The data were produced by immunoSEQ multiplex PCR, yet TCRdb's version contains in-frame clones alone and is incomplete. Clone size and the V and J calls come from that table; the DNA yielded D and trimming. This sample has over 120,000 clones, with approximately 80% found just once. The CDR3 is 18 residues long. The sequencing sample was made of PBMCs. The clonotype comes from a male donor in good health and CMV-seronegative. The rearrangement links TRBV21-1 to TRBJ2-7; TRBD1 reflects the table's D call only, with no check against the DNA. TRBV21-1 counts as a pseudogene. The CDR3 region has the DNA TGTGCCAGCAGCAAAGCGTCCATTAGGGGACACCACCATTACGAGCAGTACTTC. Its translation is CASSKASIRGHHHYEQYF.